This T cell receptor beta chain appears in the sequencing data of a study of shared clonotypes between healthy human individuals. Produced via immunoSEQ multiplex PCR; TCRdb's table is partial and in-frame only. This table has roughly 810,000 clones, just over 95% appearing once. The germline CDR1 and CDR2 sequences are SEHNR and FQNEAQ (reference sequence). CDR3 length: 16 residues. The V end lost 7 bases, the J end lost 1 base, and 16 bases lay between the germline ends. CD45RO-negative CD8 cells positively selected for CCR7 made up the naive population, which excluded terminally differentiated effector memory CD45RA+ cells.

The chain uses TRBV7-9 and TRBJ2-2; D ambiguous. Sequencing was performed on naive CD8+ T cells sorted from blood. This receptor was identified in a young man in good health. This CDR3 is CASNTPLGWNTGELFF. In DNA, the CDR3 is TGTGCCAGCAATACCCCCCTCGGCTGGAACACCGGGGAGCTGTTTTTT.